These T cell receptor beta chains were read from a single sample in a study of molecular identifiers for immune sequencing clone quantification. TCRdb recomputed calls from the PCR reads with MiXCR, one row per CDR3 protein. Of about 500,000 distinct CDR3 sequences listed, about a fifth are singletons. The sample taken for sequencing was naive CD8+ T cells from blood, with Jurkat cell RNA spiked in. The receptor set was obtained from a human donor in good health. Some libraries in this study had Jurkat cell RNA spiked in. Each CDR3 is given with its conserved first and last residue. The order of the fields is V gene, D gene, clone size, J gene, CDR3 protein, CDR3 DNA. A D gene is named only where the DNA matches it firmly. Where a row states a size, it is once, few, many or the class of an expanded clone; other rows omit it.

>TRBV27|NA|NA|TRBJ2-7
CASRHQIAYEQYF
TGTGCCAGCCGCCACCAGATCGCCTACGAGCAGTACTTC
>TRBV7-9|TRBD1|many|TRBJ1-1
CASSSNSGTGPGTEAFF
TGTGCCAGCAGCTCCAACTCCGGGACAGGGCCCGGGACTGAAGCTTTCTTT
>TRBV12-3/TRBV12-4|TRBD2|many|TRBJ2-7
CASSSAGGPGVQYF
TGTGCCAGCAGTTCCGCGGGAGGCCCTGGGGTGCAGTACTTC
>TRBV4-3|NA|many|TRBJ1-6
CASSQDYSFRGSLHF
TGCGCCAGCAGCCAAGACTACTCTTTTCGGGGGTCCCTCCACTTT
>TRBV19|TRBD2|NA|TRBJ2-3
CASSILAGGEGTGITQYF
TGTGCCAGTAGTATACTAGCGGGAGGAGAGGGAACCGGGATTACGCAGTATTTT
>TRBV2|NA|few|TRBJ2-2
CASNSREWNTGELFF
TGTGCCAGCAATAGCCGAGAGTGGAACACCGGGGAGCTGTTTTTT
>TRBV19|NA|NA|TRBJ2-7
CASSIDGAYEQYF
TGTGCCAGTAGTATAGACGGAGCCTACGAGCAGTACTTC
>TRBV27|NA|few|TRBJ1-5
CASSPFFSDSGPPQHF
TGTGCCAGCAGCCCATTTTTTTCTGACAGTGGGCCGCCCCAGCATTTT
>TRBV28|NA|many|TRBJ1-4
CASSWGLNEKLFF
TGTGCCAGCAGTTGGGGGTTAAATGAAAAACTGTTTTTT
>TRBV27|NA|NA|TRBJ1-2
CASKPTDFFYGYTF
TGTGCCAGCAAGCCGACAGATTTTTTCTATGGCTACACCTTC
>TRBV18|TRBD2|many|TRBJ2-3
CASSPPTSGEVQYF
TGTGCCAGCTCACCACCGACTAGCGGGGAGGTTCAGTATTTT
>TRBV5-6|NA|many|TRBJ2-1
CASSLPRGRHTYNEQFF
TGTGCCAGCAGCTTGCCCAGGGGACGACATACCTACAATGAGCAGTTCTTC
>TRBV28|NA|NA|TRBJ2-7
CATTGAYEQYF
TGTGCGACGACAGGCGCCTACGAGCAGTACTTC
>TRBV24-1|NA|many|TRBJ2-1
CATSDHAGNPFNEQFF
TGTGCCACCAGTGACCACGCAGGTAATCCATTCAATGAGCAGTTCTTC
>TRBV12-3/TRBV12-4|NA|NA|TRBJ2-1
CASSFVDFYNEQFF
TGTGCCAGCAGTTTTGTGGATTTCTACAATGAGCAGTTCTTC
>TRBV6-6|NA|many|TRBJ2-5
CASDARRVKETQYF
TGTGCCAGCGATGCGAGGCGGGTAAAAGAGACCCAGTACTTC
>TRBV6-1|TRBD2|NA|TRBJ2-1
CASSELPAGDLVNEQFF
TGTGCCAGCAGTGAACTCCCAGCGGGAGATCTGGTCAATGAGCAGTTCTTC
>TRBV29-1|NA|NA|TRBJ2-1
CSVERRREQFF
TGCAGCGTCGAGCGACGGAGGGAGCAGTTCTTC
>TRBV27|NA|NA|TRBJ1-4
CASSFYFRDEKLFF
TGTGCCAGCAGTTTTTATTTCAGGGATGAAAAACTGTTTTTT
>TRBV2|NA|NA|TRBJ2-1
CASSDEGNEQFF
TGTGCCAGCAGTGATGAGGGTAATGAGCAGTTCTTC
>TRBV14|TRBD2|NA|TRBJ2-1
CASSQDLSGVDYEQFF
TGTGCCAGCAGCCAAGATTTAAGCGGGGTAGACTATGAGCAGTTCTTC
>TRBV5-1|NA|many|TRBJ1-4
CASSFLGLNEKLFF
TGCGCCAGCAGCTTCCTGGGACTAAATGAAAAACTGTTTTTT